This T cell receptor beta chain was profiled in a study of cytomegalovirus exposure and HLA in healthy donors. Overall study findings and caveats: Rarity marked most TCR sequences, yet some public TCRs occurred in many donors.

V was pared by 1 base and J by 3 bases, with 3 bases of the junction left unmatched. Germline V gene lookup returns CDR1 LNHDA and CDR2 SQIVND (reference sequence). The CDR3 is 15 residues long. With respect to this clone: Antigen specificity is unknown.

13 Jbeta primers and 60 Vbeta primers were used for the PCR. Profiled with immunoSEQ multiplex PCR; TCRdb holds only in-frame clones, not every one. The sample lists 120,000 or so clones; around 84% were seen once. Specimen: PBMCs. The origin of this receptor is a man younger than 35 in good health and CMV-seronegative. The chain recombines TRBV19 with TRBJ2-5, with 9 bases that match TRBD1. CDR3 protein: CASSIVWTGEETQYF. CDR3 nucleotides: TGTGCCAGTAGTATAGTTTGGACAGGGGAAGAGACCCAGTACTTC.